Shown below are 9 T cell receptor beta chains from a single sample sequenced in a study of blood T cell repertoires in COVID-19. The repertoire was sequenced with immunoSEQ multiplex PCR; TCRdb's copy has only in-frame clones and lacks some. The sample lists about 64,000 clones, around 84% seen once, with more than 2.5% in the top ten. The sample comprised peripheral blood. These TCRs come from a man in his forties or fifties with active COVID-19.

V and J are TRBV7-9 and TRBJ1-4; D is possibly TRBD1 (5 bases). This CDR3 is 14 amino acids long. V was trimmed by 5 bases and J by 0 bases, leaving 7 bases between them. Per the germline V gene, CDR1 is SEHNR and CDR2 is FQNEAQ (reference sequence). The CDR3 sequence is CASSPDTTNEKLFF. In DNA, the CDR3 is TGTGCCAGCAGCCCGGACACAACTAATGAAAAACTGTTTTTT.

This chain connects TRBV24-1 to TRBJ2-5; maybe TRBD2 (7 bases). Trimming pared 6 bases from V and 2 bases from J, leaving 12 bases between. The CDR3 length is 14 residues. Germline CDR1 reads KGHDR; CDR2 reads SFDVKD. This chain's CDR3 is CATSTGGPQETQYF. DNA for the CDR3: TGTGCCACCAGTACCGGGGGGCCTCAAGAGACCCAGTACTTC.

This sequence joins TRBV9 and TRBJ1-2; 9 nucleotides line up with TRBD1. The V segment lost 3 bases and the J segment 3 bases; nucleotides outside the gene matches: 6. Germline-derived CDR1 and CDR2 are SGDLS and YYNGEE. The CDR3 loop spans 15 amino acids. The CDR3 spells CASSEATGGDYGYTF. CDR3 nucleotide sequence: TGTGCCAGCAGCGAGGCCACAGGGGGCGACTATGGCTACACCTTC.

The chain is built from TRBV5-1 and TRBJ2-4; D perhaps matches TRBD1 (6 bases). Germline assignment: CDR1 SGHRS and CDR2 YFSETQ. The V end was cut by 5 bases, the J end by 1 base, with 13 bases between. The CDR3 is 15 amino acids. The CDR3 sequence: CASSSDSPAKNIQYF. The CDR3 region has the DNA TGCGCCAGCAGTTCGGACAGTCCGGCCAAAAACATTCAGTACTTC. Looking up the rest from reference TRBV5-1 and TRBJ2-4 gives the full variable domain: KAGVTQTPRYLIKTRGQQVTLSCSPISGHRSVSWYQQTPGQGLQFLFEYFSETQRNKGNFPGRFSGRQFSNSRSEMNVSTLELGDSALYLCASSSDSPAKNIQYFGAGTRLSVL.

The CDR3 region is CSVINRDSYEQYF. Here the CDR3 DNA reads TGCAGCGTTATAAACCGGGACAGTTACGAGCAGTACTTC. The V and J genes are TRBV29-1 and TRBJ2-7; TRBD1 matches 7 bases. The length of the CDR3 is 13 residues. V dropped 5 bases and J dropped 4; count of bases not matched to a gene: 8. The germline gives CDR1 SQVTM, CDR2 ANQGSEA.

This clone was detected only once. V usage is TRBV11-2 and J usage is TRBJ2-1, with D possibly being TRBD2 (5 bases). From germline, CDR1 is SGHAT and CDR2 FQNNGV. The CDR3 length is 14 residues. V lost 1 base to trimming and J lost 9 bases, with 13 bases between them. This CDR3 is CASSLVTNFGEQFF. Written as DNA, the CDR3 is TGTGCCAGCAGCTTAGTGACTAACTTTGGTGAGCAGTTCTTC.

The chain uses TRBV9 and TRBJ2-5; a possible D gene is TRBD1 (6 bases). The CDR3 runs to 16 residues. The V and J ends lost 1 base and 4 bases respectively, with 17 bases between them. CDR1 SGDLS and CDR2 YYNGEE come from the germline V gene. The CDR3 DNA reads TGTGCCAGCAGCGTAAGCCTAGGGGGATTAGGAGAGACCCAGTACTTC. Its protein is CASSVSLGGLGETQYF.

The rearrangement uses TRBV5-1 and TRBJ2-2; no reliable D call. This CDR3 contains 13 residues. Trimming stripped 4 bases from V and 8 bases from J, with 12 bases between. The germline gives CDR1 SGHRS, CDR2 YFSETQ. As DNA, the CDR3 is TGCGCCAGCAGCCCGCTCAGCGAGGGGGAGCTGTTTTTT. It specifies CASSPLSEGELFF.

This chain uses TRBV3-1 (or the pseudogene TRBV3-2) with TRBJ2-5; D gene unclear. The CDR3 has 13 amino acids. V was cut by 0 bases and J by 6 bases, with 8 bases left in between. Per germline, CDR1 LGHDT and CDR2 YNNKEL (reference sequence). In DNA form, the CDR3 reads TGTGCCAGCAGCCAAGAGCGGTGGAAGACCCAGTACTTC. Translation gives CASSQERWKTQYF.